This TCR beta chain stems from a study of shared clonotypes between healthy human individuals. Study information: The plates for each donor numbered three CD4 naive, three CD4 memory, two CD8 naive and one CD8 memory.

Looked up from germline, CDR1 is SQVTM and CDR2 is ANQGSEA. J was trimmed by 4 bases and V by 2 bases; bases with no gene match: 9. The CDR3 length is 15 residues. In the sorted-subset replicate PCRs, 200 ng DNA, roughly 29,000 T cell genomes, was used. Here immunoSEQ multiplex PCR was the method, and the copy in TCRdb shows in-frame clones only, minus some. Of under 1,100,000 clones in the sample, about four fifths were seen once. The rearrangement uses TRBV29-1 and TRBJ2-3, with TRBD2 matching over 7 bases. The clonotype comes from a man younger than 35 in good health. Some clones in this sample may be carry-over from other donors' samples. The sequenced sample was memory CD4+ T cells from PBMCs. This sample's subset: CD45RA-negative fraction. CDR3 DNA: TGCAGCGTTGAACGGCTAGCGGATGGGGCAGATACGCAGTATTTT. It encodes CSVERLADGADTQYF.